The TCR beta chain described here comes from a study of CD8 T cells in Susac syndrome. This clonotype was recorded once. Its specificity is not known. Study results and caveats: The relatively small number of individuals in the TCR sequencing and HLA analysis was acknowledged by the study.

Random hexamers were used to reverse transcribe the RNA input (about 0.5 to 1 ug). An immunoSEQ multiplex PCR amplified TCR beta CDR3 over 54 Vbeta and 13 Jbeta. A single record per CDR3 protein comes from TCRdb applying MiXCR to the immunoSEQ multiplex PCR reads. The sample contains about 49,000 distinct CDR3 sequences, under 95% of which appear only once. Sequencing targeted TCR beta in blood CD8+ and CD4+ T cells. Purification of the CD8+ and CD4+ T cells relied on negative isolation, and TEMRA cells underwent FACS enrichment. This clonotype was obtained from a human donor in good health. The sample was CD8+ T cells from PBMCs.

The CDR3 sequence is CASSEVRSGTDTQYF. DNA for the CDR3: TGTGCCAGCAGTGAAGTCAGGTCGGGCACAGATACGCAGTATTTT. The V and J genes are TRBV6-4 and TRBJ2-3, with no clear D. This CDR3 has 15 residues. Germline V gives CDR1 MRHNA, CDR2 SNTAGT. The V end was cut by 3 bases, the J end by 1 base, with 11 bases between.